The TCR beta chain described here comes from a study of cytomegalovirus exposure and HLA in healthy donors. PCR used 60 Vbeta primers and 13 Jbeta primers. Sequencing was performed with immunoSEQ multiplex PCR; in TCRdb, only in-frame clones are kept and a portion is missing. The sample includes about 180,000 clones, over 75% seen only once; the top ten take approximately 0.51%. From germline, CDR1 is SGHNT and CDR2 YENEEA. Trimming left V 0 bases short and J 4 bases short, with 5 bases between. The CDR3 covers 13 residues. Whole-study findings and limits: Earlier findings revealed that most TCR beta V segments proved productive either about 87% or about 30% of the time.

Regarding this clone: As yet, its antigen is unknown.

Material: PBMCs. This TCR was recovered from a woman aged 45-60 years in good health and CMV-seronegative. This chain links TRBV11-3 with TRBJ2-3; D gene ambiguous. The CDR3 nucleotides read TGTGCCAGCAGCTTAGATCGGTCAGATACGCAGTATTTT. Protein: CASSLDRSDTQYF.